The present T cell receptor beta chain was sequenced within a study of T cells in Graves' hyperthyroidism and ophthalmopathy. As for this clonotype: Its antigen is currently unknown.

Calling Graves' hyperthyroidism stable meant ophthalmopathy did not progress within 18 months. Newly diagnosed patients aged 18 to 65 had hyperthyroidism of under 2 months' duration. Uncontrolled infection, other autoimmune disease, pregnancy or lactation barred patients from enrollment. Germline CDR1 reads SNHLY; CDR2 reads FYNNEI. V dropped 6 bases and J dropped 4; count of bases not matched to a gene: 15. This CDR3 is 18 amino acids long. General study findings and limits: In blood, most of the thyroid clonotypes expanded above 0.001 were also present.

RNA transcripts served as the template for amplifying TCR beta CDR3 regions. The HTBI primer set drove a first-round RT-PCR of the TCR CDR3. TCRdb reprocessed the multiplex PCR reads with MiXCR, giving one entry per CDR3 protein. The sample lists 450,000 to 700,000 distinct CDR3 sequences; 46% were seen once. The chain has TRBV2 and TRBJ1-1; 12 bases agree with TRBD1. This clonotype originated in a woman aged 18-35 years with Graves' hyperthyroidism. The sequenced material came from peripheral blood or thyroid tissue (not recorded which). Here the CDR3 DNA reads TGTGCCAGCAGCCTCATCGGGACAGGGGGCACGGGGGGCACTGAAGCTTTCTTT. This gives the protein CASSLIGTGGTGGTEAFF. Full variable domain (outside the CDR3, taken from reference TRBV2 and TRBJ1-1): EPEVTQTPSHQVTQMGQEVILRCVPISNHLYFYWYRQILGQKVEFLVSFYNNEISEKSEIFDDQFSVERPDGSNFTLKIRSTKLEDSAMYFCASSLIGTGGTGGTEAFFGQGTRLTVV.